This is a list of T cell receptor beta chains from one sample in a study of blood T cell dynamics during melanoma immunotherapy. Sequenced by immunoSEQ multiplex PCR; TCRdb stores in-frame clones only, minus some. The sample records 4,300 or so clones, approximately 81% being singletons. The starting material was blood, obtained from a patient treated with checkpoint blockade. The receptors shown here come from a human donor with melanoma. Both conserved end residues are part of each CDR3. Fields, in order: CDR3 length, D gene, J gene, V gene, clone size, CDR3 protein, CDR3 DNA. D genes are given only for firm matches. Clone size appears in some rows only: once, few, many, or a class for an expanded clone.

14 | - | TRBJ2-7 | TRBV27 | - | CASSLVAGVYEQYF | TGTGCCAGCAGTTTAGTGGCAGGGGTGTACGAGCAGTACTTC
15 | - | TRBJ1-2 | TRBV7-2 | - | CASTSSRTTNYGYTF | TGTGCCAGCACCTCCTCCCGGACGACTAACTATGGCTACACCTTC
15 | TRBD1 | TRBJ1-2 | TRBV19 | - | CASSIEGYRGYGYTF | TGTGCCAGTAGTATAGAAGGTTACAGGGGCTATGGCTACACCTTC
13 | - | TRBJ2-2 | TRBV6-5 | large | CASSLTDTGELFF | TGTGCCAGCAGCCTGACAGACACCGGGGAGCTGTTTTTT
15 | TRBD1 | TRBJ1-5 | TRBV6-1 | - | CASNRNRGSNQPQHF | TGTGCCAGCAATAGAAACAGGGGAAGCAATCAGCCCCAGCATTTT
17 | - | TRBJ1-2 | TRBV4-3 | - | CASSQDRSGRGDYGYTF | TGCGCCAGCAGCCAAGATCGGTCTGGCAGGGGTGACTATGGCTACACCTTC
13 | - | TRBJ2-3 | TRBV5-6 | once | CASSFRPADTQYF | TGTGCCAGCAGCTTCCGTCCGGCCGATACGCAGTATTTT
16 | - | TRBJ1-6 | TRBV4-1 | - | CASSPQERQDNSPLHF | TGCGCCAGCAGCCCTCAAGAACGGCAGGATAATTCACCCCTCCACTTT
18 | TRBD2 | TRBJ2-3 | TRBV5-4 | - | CASSLGAAGAGATDTQYF | TGTGCCAGCAGCTTAGGTGCCGCAGGAGCGGGGGCCACAGATACGCAGTATTTT
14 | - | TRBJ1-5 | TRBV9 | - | CASSVDGGYQPQHF | TGTGCCAGCAGCGTAGACGGAGGGTATCAGCCCCAGCATTTT
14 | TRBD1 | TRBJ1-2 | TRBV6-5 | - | CASSDDRAPYGYTF | TGTGCCAGCAGCGACGACAGGGCACCTTATGGCTACACCTTC
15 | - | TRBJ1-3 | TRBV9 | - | CASTRGGSSGNTIYF | TGTGCCAGCACCCGGGGGGGGAGCTCTGGAAACACCATATATTTT
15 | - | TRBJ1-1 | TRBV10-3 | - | CAISHTTVGNTEAFF | TGTGCCATCTCCCACACGACGGTGGGAAACACTGAAGCTTTCTTT
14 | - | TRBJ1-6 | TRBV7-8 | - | CASSLRTYNSPLHF | TGTGCCAGCAGCTTACGGACCTATAATTCACCCCTCCACTTT
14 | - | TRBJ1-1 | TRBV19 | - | CASLRMGRNTEAFF | TGTGCCAGCCTGCGGATGGGTAGGAACACTGAAGCTTTCTTT
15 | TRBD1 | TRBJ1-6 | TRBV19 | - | CASSTGQAPSSPLHF | TGTGCCAGTAGTACCGGACAGGCCCCAAGTTCACCCCTCCACTTT
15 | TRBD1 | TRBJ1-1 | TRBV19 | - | CASDRGSRWNTEAFF | TGTGCCAGCGACAGGGGGTCGAGATGGAACACTGAAGCTTTCTTT
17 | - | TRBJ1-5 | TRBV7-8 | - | CASSFRGGGFSNQPQHF | TGTGCCAGCAGCTTCAGGGGCGGGGGTTTTAGCAATCAGCCCCAGCATTTT
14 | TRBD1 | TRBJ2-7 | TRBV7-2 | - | CASSLNHRGVEQYF | TGTGCCAGCAGCTTAAACCACAGGGGAGTCGAGCAGTACTTC
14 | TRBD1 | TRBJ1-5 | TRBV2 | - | CASRTGGSNQPQHF | TGTGCCAGCAGGACAGGGGGGAGCAATCAGCCCCAGCATTTT
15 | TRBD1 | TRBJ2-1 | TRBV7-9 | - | CASSSTGTGDNEQFF | TGTGCCAGCAGCTCGACCGGGACAGGTGACAATGAGCAGTTCTTC
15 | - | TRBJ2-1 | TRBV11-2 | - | CASSLDRQYLSEQFF | TGTGCCAGCAGCTTAGATCGCCAGTATCTTAGTGAGCAGTTCTTC
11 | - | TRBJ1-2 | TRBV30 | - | CAWSVGAGYTF | TGTGCCTGGAGTGTAGGTGCAGGCTACACCTTC
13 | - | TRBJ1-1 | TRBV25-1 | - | CASITGQSTEAFF | TGTGCCAGCATTACAGGGCAGTCGACTGAAGCTTTCTTT
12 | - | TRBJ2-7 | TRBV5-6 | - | CASSLSSYEQYF | TGTGCCAGCAGCCTAAGCTCCTACGAGCAGTACTTC
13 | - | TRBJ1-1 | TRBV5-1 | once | CASSSMTNTEAFF | TGCGCCAGCAGCTCGATGACGAACACTGAAGCTTTCTTT
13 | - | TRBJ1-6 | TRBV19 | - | CASSNQPETPLHF | TGTGCCAGTAGTAATCAGCCCGAAACACCCCTCCACTTT
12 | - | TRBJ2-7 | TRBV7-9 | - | CASSSNSYEQYF | TGTGCCAGCAGTTCTAACAGCTACGAGCAGTACTTC
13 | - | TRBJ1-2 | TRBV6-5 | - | CASSRREGGGYTF | TGTGCCAGCAGCCGCAGGGAAGGTGGGGGCTACACCTTC
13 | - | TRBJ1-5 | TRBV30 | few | CAWSMRDEQPQHF | TGTGCCTGGAGTATGAGGGATGAACAGCCCCAGCATTTT
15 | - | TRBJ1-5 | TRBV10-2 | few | CASSEFSTVNQPQHF | TGCGCCAGCAGTGAGTTTAGCACCGTCAATCAGCCCCAGCATTTT
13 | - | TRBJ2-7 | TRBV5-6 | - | CASSLITSYEQYF | TGTGCCAGCAGCTTGATTACATCCTACGAGCAGTACTTC
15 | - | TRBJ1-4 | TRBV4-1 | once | CASSHPATENEKLFF | TGCGCCAGCAGCCACCCCGCGACAGAGAATGAAAAACTGTTTTTT
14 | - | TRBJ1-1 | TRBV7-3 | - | CASSFGGRNTEAFF | TGTGCCAGCAGCTTCGGGGGAAGGAACACTGAAGCTTTCTTT
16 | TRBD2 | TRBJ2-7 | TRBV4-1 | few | CASSQDGSRGAYEQYF | TGCGCCAGCAGCCAAGATGGGTCACGGGGGGCCTACGAGCAGTACTTC
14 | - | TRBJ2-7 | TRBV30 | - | CAWSRAKRAYEQYF | TGTGCCTGGAGTCGGGCCAAAAGGGCCTACGAGCAGTACTTC
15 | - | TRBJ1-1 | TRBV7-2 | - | CASSSIRKGTTEAFF | TGTGCCAGCAGCTCCATCCGCAAAGGGACCACTGAAGCTTTCTTT
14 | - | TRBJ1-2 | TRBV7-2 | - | CASSQDALSGGYTF | TGCGCCAGCAGCCAAGATGCACTCTCTGGGGGCTACACCTTC
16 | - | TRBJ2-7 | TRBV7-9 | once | CASSLPGQRGRYEQYF | TGTGCCAGCAGCCTCCCTGGACAGCGCGGTCGCTACGAGCAGTACTTC
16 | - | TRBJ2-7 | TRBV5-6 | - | CASSSIYGPSSYEQYF | TGTGCCAGCAGTTCCATCTACGGCCCGAGCTCCTACGAGCAGTACTTC
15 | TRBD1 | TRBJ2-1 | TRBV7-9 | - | CASSLAGTGLDEQFF | TGTGCCAGCAGCTTAGCAGGGACAGGGTTAGATGAGCAGTTCTTC
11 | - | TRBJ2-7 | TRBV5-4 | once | CASSLHDEQYF | TGTGCCAGCAGCTTGCACGACGAGCAGTACTTC
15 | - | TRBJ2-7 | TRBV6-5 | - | CASSLRTVDPYEQYF | TGTGCCAGCAGTTTAAGGACGGTAGACCCCTACGAGCAGTACTTC
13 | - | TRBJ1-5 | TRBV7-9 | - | CASSFQSNQPQHF | TGTGCCAGCAGCTTCCAGAGCAATCAGCCCCAGCATTTT
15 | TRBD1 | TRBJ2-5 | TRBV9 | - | CASSVDTGASREQYF | TGTGCCAGCAGCGTAGACACAGGGGCATCTAGGGAGCAGTACTTC
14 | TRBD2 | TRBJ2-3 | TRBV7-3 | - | CASSFTSGPDTQYF | TGTGCCAGCAGCTTTACTAGCGGACCAGATACGCAGTATTTT
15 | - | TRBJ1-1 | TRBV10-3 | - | CAISDLGSMNTEAFF | TGTGCCATCAGTGATCTCGGAAGCATGAACACTGAAGCTTTCTTT
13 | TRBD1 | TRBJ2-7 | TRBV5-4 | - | CASSLGQDYEQYF | TGTGCCAGCAGCCTCGGACAGGACTACGAGCAGTACTTC
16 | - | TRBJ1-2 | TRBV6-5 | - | CASSYSAPAGLYGYTF | TGTGCCAGCAGTTACTCGGCCCCCGCAGGGCTATATGGCTACACCTTC
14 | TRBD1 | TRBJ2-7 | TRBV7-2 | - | CASSSRDRIYEQYF | TGTGCCAGCAGCTCCCGGGACAGAATCTACGAGCAGTACTTC
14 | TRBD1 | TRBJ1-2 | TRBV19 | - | CASSMGDRGRGYTF | TGTGCCAGTAGTATGGGGGACAGGGGCCGGGGCTACACCTTC
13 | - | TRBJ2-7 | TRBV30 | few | CAWSMWGAYEQYF | TGTGCCTGGAGTATGTGGGGGGCGTACGAGCAGTACTTC
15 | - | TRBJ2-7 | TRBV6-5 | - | CASSYSRRGSGEQYF | TGTGCCAGCAGTTACTCCCGGCGGGGATCAGGCGAGCAGTACTTC
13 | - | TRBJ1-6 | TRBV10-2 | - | CASSTGLNSPLHF | TGCGCCAGCAGCACAGGGCTCAATTCACCCCTCCACTTT